The clone carrying this T cell receptor beta chain has just a few counts. No antigen is known for it. Additional DNA sequences in this sample encode the identical CDR3. By way of CD45RO/CCR7/CD25/CD127/CD95/CD27, the CD4+ regulatory, stem cell-like memory, central memory and naive cells were sorted. This record belongs to a study of beta chain features in type 1 diabetes. The study, taken as a whole, reports: High TCR expression in some cells could lead to their over-representation in cDNA sequencing.

Expressed TCRB transcripts got sequenced, as all isolated RNA was reverse transcribed. Sequencing was performed with immunoSEQ multiplex PCR; in TCRdb, only in-frame clones are kept and a portion is missing. The data hold 350,000 to 400,000 clones, with around 16% observed a single time. There are 13 residues in the CDR3. CDR1 SQVTM and CDR2 ANQGSEA come from the germline V gene. V was shortened by 3 bases and J by 0 bases, with 8 bases between the two germline ends. Sequenced input: naive CD4+ T cells from blood. V is TRBV29-1 and J is TRBJ2-5; D might be TRBD2 (6 bases). This sequence originates from a woman under 30 in good health. For the CDR3, the DNA is TGCAGCGTTGAGGGGAGGTACCAAGAGACCCAGTACTTC. Amino acids: CSVEGRYQETQYF.